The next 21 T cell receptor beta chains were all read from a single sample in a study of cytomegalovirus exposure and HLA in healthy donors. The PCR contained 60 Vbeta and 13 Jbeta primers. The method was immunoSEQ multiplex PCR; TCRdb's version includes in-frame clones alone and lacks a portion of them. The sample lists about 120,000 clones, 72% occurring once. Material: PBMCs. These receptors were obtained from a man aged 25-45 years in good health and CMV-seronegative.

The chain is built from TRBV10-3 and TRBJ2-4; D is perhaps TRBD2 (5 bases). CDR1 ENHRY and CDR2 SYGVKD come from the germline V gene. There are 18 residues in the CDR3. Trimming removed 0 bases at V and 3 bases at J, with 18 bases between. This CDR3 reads CAISESVNPGIDKNIQYF. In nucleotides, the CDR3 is TGTGCCATCAGTGAGTCTGTGAACCCCGGGATAGACAAAAACATTCAGTACTTC.

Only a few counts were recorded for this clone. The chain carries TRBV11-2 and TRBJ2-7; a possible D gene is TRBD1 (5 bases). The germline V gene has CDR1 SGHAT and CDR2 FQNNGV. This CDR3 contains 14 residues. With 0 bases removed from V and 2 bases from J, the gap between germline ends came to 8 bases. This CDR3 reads CASSLEAGPYEQYF. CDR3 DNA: TGTGCCAGCAGCTTAGAAGCAGGGCCCTACGAGCAGTACTTC.

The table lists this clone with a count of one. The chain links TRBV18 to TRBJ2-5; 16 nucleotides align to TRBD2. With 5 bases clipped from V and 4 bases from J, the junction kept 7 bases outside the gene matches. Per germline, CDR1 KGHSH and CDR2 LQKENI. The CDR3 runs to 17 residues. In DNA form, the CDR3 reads TGTGCCAGCTCAGCCGGGACTAGCGGGGGGGCCGGAGAGACCCAGTACTTC. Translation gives CASSAGTSGGAGETQYF. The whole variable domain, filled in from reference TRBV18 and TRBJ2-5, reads NAGVMQNPRHLVRRRGQEARLRCSPMKGHSHVYWYRQLPEEGLKFMVYLQKENIIDESGMPKERFSAEFPKEGPSILRIQQVVRGDSAAYFCASSAGTSGGAGETQYFGPGTRLLVL.

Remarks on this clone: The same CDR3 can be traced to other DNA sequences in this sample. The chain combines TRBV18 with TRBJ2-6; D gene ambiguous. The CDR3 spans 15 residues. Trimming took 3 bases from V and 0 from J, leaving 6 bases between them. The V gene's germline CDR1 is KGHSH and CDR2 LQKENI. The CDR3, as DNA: TGTGCCAGCTCACCGGAGAACTCTGGGGCCAACGTCCTGACTTTC. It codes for CASSPENSGANVLTF. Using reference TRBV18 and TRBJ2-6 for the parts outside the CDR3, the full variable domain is NAGVMQNPRHLVRRRGQEARLRCSPMKGHSHVYWYRQLPEEGLKFMVYLQKENIIDESGMPKERFSAEFPKEGPSILRIQQVVRGDSAAYFCASSPENSGANVLTFGAGSRLTVL.

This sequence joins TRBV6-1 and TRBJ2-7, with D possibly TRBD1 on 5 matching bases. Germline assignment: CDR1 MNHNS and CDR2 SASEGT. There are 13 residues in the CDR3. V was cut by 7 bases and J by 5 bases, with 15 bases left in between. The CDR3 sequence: CASTRKGVNEQYF. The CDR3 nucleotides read TGTGCCAGCACTAGAAAAGGGGTGAACGAGCAGTACTTC.

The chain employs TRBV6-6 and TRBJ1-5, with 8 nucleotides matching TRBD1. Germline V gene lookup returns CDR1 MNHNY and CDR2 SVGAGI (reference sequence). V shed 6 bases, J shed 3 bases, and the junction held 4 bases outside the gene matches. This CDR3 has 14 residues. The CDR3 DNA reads TGTGCCAGCAGCCAGGACAGGGCCAATCAGCCCCAGCATTTT. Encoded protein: CASSQDRANQPQHF.

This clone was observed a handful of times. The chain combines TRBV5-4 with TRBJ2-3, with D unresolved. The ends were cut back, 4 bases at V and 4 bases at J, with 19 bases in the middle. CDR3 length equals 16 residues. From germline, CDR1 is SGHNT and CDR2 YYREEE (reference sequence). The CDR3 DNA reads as TGTGCCAGCAGCACAAAAGTCGGCCTCGCGGCAGATACGCAGTATTTT. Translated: CASSTKVGLAADTQYF.

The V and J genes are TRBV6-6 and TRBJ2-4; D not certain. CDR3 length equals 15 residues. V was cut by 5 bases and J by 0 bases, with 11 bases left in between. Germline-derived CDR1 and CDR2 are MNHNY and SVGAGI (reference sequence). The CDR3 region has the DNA TGTGCCAGCAGTCGTCCGGTAATAGCCAAAAACATTCAGTACTTC. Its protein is CASSRPVIAKNIQYF.

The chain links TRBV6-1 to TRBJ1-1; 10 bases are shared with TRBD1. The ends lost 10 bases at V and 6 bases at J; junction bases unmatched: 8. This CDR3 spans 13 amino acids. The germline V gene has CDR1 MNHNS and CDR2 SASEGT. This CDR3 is CAISYGQGAEAFF. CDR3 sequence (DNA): TGTGCCATAAGCTATGGACAGGGGGCTGAAGCTTTCTTT.

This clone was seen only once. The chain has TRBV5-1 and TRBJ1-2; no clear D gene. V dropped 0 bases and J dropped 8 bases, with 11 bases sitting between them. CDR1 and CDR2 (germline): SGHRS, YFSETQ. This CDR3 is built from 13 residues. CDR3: CASSLEGGYGYTF. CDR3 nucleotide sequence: TGCGCCAGCAGCTTGGAGGGAGGGTACGGCTACACCTTC.

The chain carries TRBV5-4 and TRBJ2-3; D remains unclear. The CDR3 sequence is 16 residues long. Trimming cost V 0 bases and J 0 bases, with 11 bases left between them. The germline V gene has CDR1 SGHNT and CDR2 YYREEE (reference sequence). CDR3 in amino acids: CASSLDRRSSTDTQYF. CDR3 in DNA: TGTGCCAGCAGCTTGGACAGAAGATCTAGCACAGATACGCAGTATTTT.

CDR3 loop: CASSVNRGEAFF. In nucleotides, the CDR3 is TGTGCCAGCAGCGTAAACAGGGGGGAAGCTTTCTTT. The chain uses TRBV9 and TRBJ1-1; TRBD1 matches 8 bases. The CDR3 extends over 12 amino acids. In germline, CDR1 is SGDLS, CDR2 YYNGEE. With 1 base clipped from V and 8 bases from J, the junction kept 1 base outside the gene matches.

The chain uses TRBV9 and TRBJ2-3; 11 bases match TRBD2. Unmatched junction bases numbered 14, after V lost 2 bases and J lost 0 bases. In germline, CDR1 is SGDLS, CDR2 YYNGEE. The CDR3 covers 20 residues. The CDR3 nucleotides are TGTGCCAGCAGCGTTGCGCATGGGATAGCGGGGGGGACGAGCACAGATACGCAGTATTTT. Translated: CASSVAHGIAGGTSTDTQYF.

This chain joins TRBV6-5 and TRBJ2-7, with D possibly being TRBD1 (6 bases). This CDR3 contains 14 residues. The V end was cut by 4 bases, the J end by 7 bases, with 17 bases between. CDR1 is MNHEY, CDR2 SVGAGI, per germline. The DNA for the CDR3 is TGTGCCAGCAGTTCCAGGACAGCCGTACTGGAGCAGTACTTC. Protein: CASSSRTAVLEQYF.

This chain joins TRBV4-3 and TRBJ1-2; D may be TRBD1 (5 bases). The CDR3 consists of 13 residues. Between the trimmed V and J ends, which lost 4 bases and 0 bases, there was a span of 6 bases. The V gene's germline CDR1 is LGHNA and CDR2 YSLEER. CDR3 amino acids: CASSRTTNYGYTF. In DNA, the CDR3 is TGCGCCAGCAGCCGGACAACTAACTATGGCTACACCTTC.

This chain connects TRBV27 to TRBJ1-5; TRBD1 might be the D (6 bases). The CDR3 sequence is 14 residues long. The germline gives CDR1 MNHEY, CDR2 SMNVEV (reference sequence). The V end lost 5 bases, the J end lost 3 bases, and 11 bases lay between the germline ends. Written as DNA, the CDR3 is TGTGCCAGCAGTACTAACAGGGACAATCAGCCCCAGCATTTT. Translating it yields CASSTNRDNQPQHF.

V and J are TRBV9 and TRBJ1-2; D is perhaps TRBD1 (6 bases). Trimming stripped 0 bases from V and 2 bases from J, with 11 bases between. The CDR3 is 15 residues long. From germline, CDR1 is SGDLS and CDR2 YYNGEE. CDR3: CASSVGQGPNYGYTF. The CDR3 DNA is TGTGCCAGCAGCGTAGGCCAGGGGCCAAACTATGGCTACACCTTC. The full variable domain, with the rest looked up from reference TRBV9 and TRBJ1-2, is DSGVTQTPKHLITATGQRVTLRCSPRSGDLSVYWYQQSLDQGLQFLIQYYNGEERAKGNILERFSAQQFPDLHSELNLSSLELGDSALYFCASSVGQGPNYGYTFGSGTRLTVV.

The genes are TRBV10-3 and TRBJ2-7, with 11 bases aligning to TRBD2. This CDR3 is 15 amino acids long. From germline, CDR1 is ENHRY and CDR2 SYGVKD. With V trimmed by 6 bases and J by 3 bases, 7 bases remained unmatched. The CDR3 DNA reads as TGTGCCATCAGAAACCCGGGACTAGCGGACTACGAGCAGTACTTC. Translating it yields CAIRNPGLADYEQYF.

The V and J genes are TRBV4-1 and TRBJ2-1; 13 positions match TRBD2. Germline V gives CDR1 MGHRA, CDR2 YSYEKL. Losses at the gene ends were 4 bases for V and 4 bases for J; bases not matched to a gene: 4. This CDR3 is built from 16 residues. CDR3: CASSPPGLAGYNEQFF. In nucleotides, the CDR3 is TGCGCCAGCAGCCCGCCGGGACTAGCGGGATACAATGAGCAGTTCTTC.

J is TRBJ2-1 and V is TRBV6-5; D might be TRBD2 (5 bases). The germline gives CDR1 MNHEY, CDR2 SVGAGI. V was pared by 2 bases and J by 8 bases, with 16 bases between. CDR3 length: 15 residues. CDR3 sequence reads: CASSYDWGVDDEQFF. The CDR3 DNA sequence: TGTGCCAGCAGTTACGACTGGGGAGTTGATGATGAGCAGTTCTTC.

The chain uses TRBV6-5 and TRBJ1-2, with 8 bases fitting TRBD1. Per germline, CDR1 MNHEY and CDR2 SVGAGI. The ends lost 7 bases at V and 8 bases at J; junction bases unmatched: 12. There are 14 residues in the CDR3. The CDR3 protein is CASTRTGLSRGYTF. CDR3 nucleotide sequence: TGTGCCAGCACGAGGACAGGGTTGAGTCGCGGCTACACCTTC.